The 11 T cell receptor beta chains below were found in one sample sequenced in a study of blood T cell repertoires in COVID-19. The protocol was immunoSEQ multiplex PCR, while the TCRdb copy is restricted to in-frame clones and leaves out a portion. Here the sample spans 45,000 to 70,000 clones, roughly nine tenths being singletons. The sample was peripheral blood. The receptors originated from a woman aged 55-75 years with active or convalescent COVID-19.

The V call is TRBV14, the J call TRBJ2-3; 11 bases match TRBD1. The CDR3 covers 18 residues. V shed 4 bases, J shed 3 bases, and the junction held 12 bases outside the gene matches. The germline gives CDR1 SGHDN, CDR2 FVKESK. CDR3 sequence reads: CASSPRDRGFGWTDTQYF. CDR3 DNA: TGTGCCAGCAGCCCCCGGGACAGGGGGTTCGGTTGGACAGATACGCAGTATTTT.

The chain joins TRBV5-1 to TRBJ2-1, with D unresolved. Looked up from germline, CDR1 is SGHRS and CDR2 is YFSETQ. The CDR3 spans 14 residues. The germline V and J ends were trimmed by 0 bases and 9 bases, with 13 bases remaining between them. CDR3 DNA sequence: TGCGCCAGCAGCTTGGCCCTACGAGCCGGTGAGCAGTTCTTC. It encodes CASSLALRAGEQFF. Full variable domain (outside the CDR3, taken from reference TRBV5-1 and TRBJ2-1): KAGVTQTPRYLIKTRGQQVTLSCSPISGHRSVSWYQQTPGQGLQFLFEYFSETQRNKGNFPGRFSGRQFSNSRSEMNVSTLELGDSALYLCASSLALRAGEQFFGPGTRLTVL.

This rearrangement joins TRBV7-9 to TRBJ1-2; D is uncertain. CDR3 length: 16 amino acids. CDR1 is SEHNR and CDR2 is FQNEAQ in the germline V gene (reference sequence). The V end was cut by 3 bases, the J end by 2 bases, with 16 bases between. The CDR3 DNA is TGTGCCAGCAGCTTGTTTACGTTCGGCAGGAACTATGGCTACACCTTC. It is translated as CASSLFTFGRNYGYTF.

This clone was seen just once. This chain links TRBV6-4 with TRBJ1-1, with a possible D match to TRBD1 (5 bases). V lost 5 bases to trimming and J lost 2 bases, with 9 bases between them. The CDR3 has 13 residues. Germline CDR1 is MRHNA and CDR2 is SNTAGT. The CDR3 nucleotides read TGTGCCAGCAGTTCGGGGGGTAACACTGAAGCTTTCTTT. This codes for CASSSGGNTEAFF.

V is TRBV7-8 and J is TRBJ2-7; TRBD1 is a possible D gene (6 bases). Germline CDR1 is SGHVS and CDR2 is FQNEAQ. The CDR3 consists of 13 residues. The germline V and J ends were trimmed by 5 bases and 2 bases, with 10 bases remaining between them. The CDR3 loop is CASSPRTAYEQYF. CDR3 nucleotides: TGTGCCAGCAGCCCCCGGACAGCCTACGAGCAGTACTTC.

This chain joins TRBV29-1 and TRBJ2-1; 9 nucleotides line up with TRBD2. V shed 3 bases, J shed 4 bases, and the junction held 4 bases outside the gene matches. CDR3 length: 14 residues. Germline V lookup: CDR1 SQVTM, CDR2 ANQGSEA. The CDR3 region has the DNA TGCAGCGTTGATTTAGCGGGGGTATACAATGAGCAGTTCTTC. Its protein is CSVDLAGVYNEQFF.

This clone has only one observation. The chain uses TRBV20-1 and TRBJ1-5; D gene unclear. The ends were cut back, 3 bases at V and 2 bases at J, with 5 bases in the middle. The CDR3 has 12 residues. Germline lookup yields CDR1 DFQATT and CDR2 SNEGSKA (reference sequence). DNA of the CDR3: TGCAGTGCTAGTATAGGCAATCAGCCCCAGCATTTT. Its protein is CSASIGNQPQHF.

The genes are TRBV6-5 and TRBJ1-1, with TRBD1 as a possible D gene (5 bases). The germline V gene encodes CDR1 MNHEY and CDR2 SVGAGI. V lost 5 bases, J lost 10 bases, and 17 bases lay in between. CDR3 size: 13 residues. In DNA form, the CDR3 reads TGTGCCAGCAGTCCCCAGCCGGCGGGGGGAGCTTTCTTT. Residues: CASSPQPAGGAFF.

The CDR3 sequence is CASSETRQAGYEQYF. The CDR3 bases are TGTGCCAGCAGTGAAACCCGACAGGCGGGCTACGAGCAGTACTTC. V usage is TRBV6-1 and J usage is TRBJ2-7, with D perhaps TRBD1 (6 bases). The CDR3 covers 15 residues. V lost 2 bases and J lost 3, with 14 bases in between. Germline CDR1 and CDR2: MNHNS and SASEGT.

The chain recombines TRBV3-1 (or the pseudogene TRBV3-2) with TRBJ1-2; 8 positions match TRBD1. The germline V gene encodes CDR1 LGHDT and CDR2 YNNKEL (reference sequence). V lost 0 bases to trimming and J lost 3 bases; unmatched junction nucleotides: 6. The CDR3 is 16 amino acids. The CDR3 sequence is CASSQEGTGNYYGYTF. In DNA, the CDR3 is TGTGCCAGCAGCCAAGAAGGGACAGGCAATTACTATGGCTACACCTTC.

The genes are TRBV27 and TRBJ2-1; 9 bases match TRBD2. From germline, CDR1 is MNHEY and CDR2 SMNVEV (reference sequence). J gave up 4 bases and V 2 bases, and 3 bases lay outside the gene matches. This CDR3 is 15 amino acids long. The chain's CDR3 is CASSLSLAGYNEQFF. In DNA form, the CDR3 reads TGTGCCAGCAGTTTAAGCCTAGCGGGATACAATGAGCAGTTCTTC.